This entry concerns a single TCR beta chain. The antigen is not known. Adult donors, all healthy and HIV-negative, had no recent acute infections or vaccinations. The data originate from a study of shared clonotypes between healthy human individuals. Study-level points and caveats: Naive subsets generally exceeded memory subsets in estimated richness. All-four-donor shared clonotypes had higher generation probabilities than non-shared clonotypes did. Sorted-subset samples were not fully sequenced, rarefaction indicated.

V was shortened by 4 bases and J by 2 bases, with 13 bases between the two germline ends. Germline V CDR1 and CDR2: SGDLS, YYNGEE. This CDR3 has 15 amino acids. Profiling relied on immunoSEQ multiplex PCR, and the TCRdb table lists in-frame clones only, not all of them. Of around 200,000 clones in the sample, around 63% were seen once. Source material: memory CD4+ T cells sorted from blood. The subset is: CD45RA-negative fraction. This chain connects TRBV9 to TRBJ2-1; no clear D gene. The origin of this receptor is a man aged 30-40 years in good health. CDR3 coding DNA: TGTGCCAGCAGCATAGACCCGGACGCCTACAATGAGCAGTTCTTC. This gives the protein CASSIDPDAYNEQFF.